This T cell receptor (beta chain) was captured by sequencing in a study of T cells in Graves' hyperthyroidism and ophthalmopathy. Overall study findings and caveats: From stable hyperthyroidism, ophthalmopathy was set apart by a 13 V-J model.

Remarks on this clonotype: The antigen is undetermined.

CDR1 and CDR2 (germline): MNHNS, SASEGT. The length of the CDR3 is 14 residues. The V gene lost 6 bases and the J gene lost 4 bases, with 15 bases spanning the gap. Researchers took RNA transcripts and amplified the TCR beta CDR3 regions from them. A set of HTBI primers served as the primers for a first-round RT-PCR of the TCR CDR3. TCRdb recomputed calls from the multiplex PCR reads with MiXCR, one row per CDR3 protein. Among roughly 740,000 distinct CDR3 sequences listed, about 17% were seen once. This sequence originates from a man in his late teens or twenties with Graves' hyperthyroidism. V usage is TRBV6-1 and J usage is TRBJ1-1, with D perhaps TRBD1 (5 bases). Source material: blood. The CDR3 protein is CASRRMGGGTEAFF. The CDR3 DNA reads TGTGCCAGCAGACGGATGGGGGGGGGCACTGAAGCTTTCTTT.